The rows below give T cell receptor beta chains drawn from one sample of a study of blood T cell repertoires in COVID-19. Clones were sequenced by immunoSEQ multiplex PCR, and TCRdb holds only the in-frame ones, with some missing. The sample has 75,000 to 90,000 clones, roughly 88% seen once. Sequencing was done on a sample of peripheral blood. The origin of the receptors is an older man with acute or convalescent COVID-19. CDR3s include the opening cysteine and the closing phenylalanine or tryptophan. The order of the fields is D gene, clone size, J gene, V gene, CDR3 protein, CDR3 DNA. A D gene is named only where the DNA matches it firmly. Clone size is not always given. Where it is, it says once, few, many or a class for expanded clones.

>.|.|TRBJ2-6|TRBV24-1
CATSDAAGSSGANVLTF
TGTGCCACCAGTGATGCGGCGGGGAGCTCTGGGGCCAACGTCCTGACTTTC
>TRBD1|.|TRBJ2-5|TRBV19
CASSPGQKQETQYF
TGTGCCAGTAGTCCGGGACAGAAACAAGAGACCCAGTACTTC
>.|.|TRBJ2-2|TRBV5-1
CASRISFTGELFF
TGCGCCAGCAGGATCAGTTTCACCGGGGAGCTGTTTTTT
>.|few|TRBJ1-5|TRBV6-5
CATHLGVSNQPQHF
TGTGCCACCCACCTCGGAGTTAGCAATCAGCCCCAGCATTTT
>TRBD1|.|TRBJ1-2|TRBV28
CASTPETGNYGYTF
TGTGCCAGTACACCTGAGACAGGGAACTATGGCTACACCTTC
>.|.|TRBJ2-3|TRBV3-1/TRBV3-2
CASSLRKGYLTDTQYF
TGTGCCAGCAGCCTTCGTAAGGGGTACCTCACAGATACGCAGTATTTT
>TRBD1|few|TRBJ1-6|TRBV5-4
CASSWGGDRAYSPLHF
TGTGCCAGCAGCTGGGGGGGGGACAGGGCATATTCACCCCTCCACTTT
>.|.|TRBJ1-6|TRBV7-9
CASSPINSPLHF
TGTGCCAGCAGCCCTATTAATTCACCCCTCCACTTT
>TRBD1|.|TRBJ2-5|TRBV5-4
CASSLQGVSETQYF
TGTGCCAGCAGCTTACAGGGGGTGTCGGAGACCCAGTACTTC
>.|.|TRBJ1-2|TRBV6-2/TRBV6-3
CASSYVRQFGGYTF
TGTGCCAGCAGTTACGTGAGACAGTTCGGCGGCTACACCTTC
>TRBD1|once|TRBJ2-4|TRBV18
CASSPTGTKNIQYF
TGTGCCAGCTCACCGACAGGGACCAAAAACATTCAGTACTTC
>.|.|TRBJ1-1|TRBV5-1
CASSAPNRDTEAFF
TGCGCCAGCAGCGCCCCAAACAGGGACACTGAAGCTTTCTTT
>.|.|TRBJ1-2|TRBV5-4
CASSLVQSLGYTF
TGTGCCAGCAGCTTGGTACAGAGCCTTGGCTACACCTTC
>.|.|TRBJ2-5|TRBV11-2
CASSRVESDEQETQYF
TGTGCCAGCAGCCGTGTAGAAAGTGATGAACAAGAGACCCAGTACTTC
>.|.|TRBJ2-2|TRBV13
CASRALGPGRGGELFF
TGTGCCAGCAGGGCCCTTGGGCCGGGGCGGGGCGGGGAGCTGTTTTTT
>.|many|TRBJ2-2|TRBV11-2
CASSSWMGRGAGELFF
TGTGCCAGCAGCTCCTGGATGGGCAGGGGGGCCGGGGAGCTGTTTTTT
>TRBD1|.|TRBJ2-1|TRBV10-2
CASSGQGSYEQFF
TGCGCCAGCAGCGGACAGGGGAGCTATGAGCAGTTCTTC
>TRBD1|.|TRBJ1-5|TRBV27
CASNPTGSGNQPQHF
TGTGCCAGCAACCCGACAGGGAGCGGGAATCAGCCCCAGCATTTT
>.|.|TRBJ2-7|TRBV10-3
CAISEPRSGSYEQYF
TGTGCCATCAGTGAGCCGCGGTCGGGGTCCTACGAGCAGTACTTC
>.|.|TRBJ1-1|TRBV18
CASSPTNKNTEAFF
TGTGCCAGCTCACCGACAAATAAGAACACTGAAGCTTTCTTT
>TRBD2|.|TRBJ2-7|TRBV28
CASLGGLAGGREQYF
TGTGCCAGCCTAGGGGGACTAGCGGGAGGTCGCGAGCAGTACTTC
>.|.|TRBJ1-3|TRBV15
CATSREAGIGNTIYF
TGTGCCACCAGCAGAGAGGCAGGGATAGGAAACACCATATATTTT
>TRBD1|.|TRBJ1-1|TRBV5-5
CASSLDPGGYGWNTEAFF
TGTGCCAGCAGCTTGGACCCAGGGGGCTATGGATGGAACACTGAAGCTTTCTTT
>.|.|TRBJ1-1|TRBV7-3
CASSFNRVNTEAFF
TGTGCCAGCAGCTTTAACAGGGTGAACACTGAAGCTTTCTTT
>.|.|TRBJ1-6|TRBV27
CASSVEPFYNSPLHF
TGTGCCTCCAGCGTGGAGCCCTTTTATAATTCACCCCTCCACTTT
>.|.|TRBJ1-2|TRBV5-6
CASSLWAVEAYGYTF
TGTGCCAGCAGCTTGTGGGCAGTCGAAGCCTATGGCTACACCTTC
>.|.|TRBJ2-7|TRBV11-2
CASRHTTQGSSYEQYF
TGTGCCAGCAGGCACACGACACAGGGAAGCTCCTACGAGCAGTACTTC
>.|.|TRBJ1-6|TRBV6-5
CASTHGQDNSPLHF
TGTGCCAGCACTCATGGGCAGGATAATTCACCCCTCCACTTT
>.|.|TRBJ1-2|TRBV18
CASSLTSRTDTYGYTF
TGTGCCAGCTCACTCACCTCAAGGACAGATACCTATGGCTACACCTTC